This T cell receptor beta chain was sequenced in a study of regulatory T cells in long-lasting Graves disease. Study-level findings and limits: Authors noted too few samples as a limitation.

The V gene's germline CDR1 is SGHTA and CDR2 FQGNSA. Deletions cut 1 base from V and 0 bases from J, with 19 bases between. The CDR3 extends over 18 amino acids. The sample holds many counts of this clonotype. Its antigen remains unknown. Construction of TCR beta libraries relied on iRepertoire HTBI primers and on Arm-PCR targeting CDR3 regions. One entry per CDR3 protein results from TCRdb running MiXCR on the multiplex PCR reads. The profile shows roughly 360,000 distinct CDR3 sequences, approximately 10% of them singletons. Time point defined: newly diagnosed GD, antithyroid drugs for less than 3 months. Isolated PBMC RNA provided the starting material for the TCR library. These sequences were also reported in another study, on T cells in Graves' hyperthyroidism and ophthalmopathy. Per that study: Blood held most thyroid clonotypes expanded above 0.001 frequency.

V gene TRBV7-2 combines with J gene TRBJ2-7; the D gene is possibly TRBD1 (5 bases). This sequence was found in a woman aged 18-29 years with Graves disease. This specimen consisted of peripheral blood mononuclear cells (PBMCs), obtained at new diagnosis, from a patient treated with antithyroid drugs. CDR3 nucleotide sequence: TGTGCCAGCAGCTTAGAGGGCGGAAAGTTTGGGGCCTCCTACGAGCAGTACTTC. This sequence encodes CASSLEGGKFGASYEQYF.